This T cell receptor (beta chain) derives from a study of early T cells in non-severe SARS-CoV-2 infection. Points from the study as a whole: Matches to VDJdb favored anti-spike CD8 responses and missed private and CD4 specificities.

MiXCR, applied by TCRdb to the 5' RACE reads, yields one record per CDR3 protein. The sample carries roughly 50,000 distinct CDR3 sequences, approximately 8% recorded once. The CDR3 covers 16 residues. This clonotype occurred many times. Antigen specificity is unknown. The receptor was derived from an adult who was a healthcare worker with PCR-confirmed SARS-CoV-2 infection or an uninfected control (not recorded which). The V and J genes are TRBV21-1 and TRBJ1-3. TRBV21-1 is termed a pseudogene. Sequenced material: whole blood. This CDR3 reads CASSKGGENSGNTIYF. CDR3 DNA: TGTGCCAGCAGCAAAGGGGGAGAAAACTCTGGAAACACCATATATTTT.